This T cell receptor beta chain was retrieved from a study of T cells in localized non-small cell lung cancer. Study outcomes and limitations: Adjacent lung was found to contain a median about 55 of the top 100 tumor clones.

With regard to this clone: Its antigen is currently unknown. At one of its ends the junction is not consistent with the germline gene, which may arise from a read error.

Clones were sequenced by immunoSEQ multiplex PCR, and TCRdb holds only the in-frame ones, with some missing. In the table there are 78,000 or so clones, 84% of which are singletons. Sequences were derived from peripheral blood, sampled before any cancer treatment. The clonotype was recovered from a man aged 40-75 years with stage I lung adenocarcinoma.

The CDR3 nucleotides are TGTGCCGGCAGCAGGGGGACAGGGGGAAACACTGAAGCTTTCTTT. Translation gives CAGSRGTGGNTEAFF. The chain carries TRBV6-4 and TRBJ1-1, with 11 bases identical to TRBD1. CDR3 length equals 15 residues. Germline CDR1 reads MRHNA; CDR2 reads SNTAGT.